This TCR beta chain was captured by sequencing in a study of a mutant IDH1 vaccine in newly diagnosed glioma. Comments on this clone: Its specificity is unknown.

The length of the CDR3 is 16 residues. The germline V and J ends were trimmed by 5 bases and 7 bases, with 20 bases remaining between them. In germline, CDR1 is SGHVS, CDR2 FQNEAQ. Only in-frame clones appear in the TCRdb table, and some are missing; sequencing was by immunoSEQ multiplex PCR. In the table there are 35,000 to 40,000 clones, around 83% of which are singletons. Time point in this sample: week 11, during vaccination. Every vaccine dose comprised 300 ug of mutant IDH1 20-mer peptide plus topical imiquimod. This TCR derives from a man aged 35-49 years with glioma. Sample: PBMCs, taken from a glioma patient whose treatment included an IDH1 peptide vaccine. The V call is TRBV7-8, the J call TRBJ2-2; D is ambiguous. The CDR3 DNA reads as TGTGCCAGCAGCCTAGAGACCGGATTAGGTCTCGGGGAGCTGTTTTTT. Translating it yields CASSLETGLGLGELFF.